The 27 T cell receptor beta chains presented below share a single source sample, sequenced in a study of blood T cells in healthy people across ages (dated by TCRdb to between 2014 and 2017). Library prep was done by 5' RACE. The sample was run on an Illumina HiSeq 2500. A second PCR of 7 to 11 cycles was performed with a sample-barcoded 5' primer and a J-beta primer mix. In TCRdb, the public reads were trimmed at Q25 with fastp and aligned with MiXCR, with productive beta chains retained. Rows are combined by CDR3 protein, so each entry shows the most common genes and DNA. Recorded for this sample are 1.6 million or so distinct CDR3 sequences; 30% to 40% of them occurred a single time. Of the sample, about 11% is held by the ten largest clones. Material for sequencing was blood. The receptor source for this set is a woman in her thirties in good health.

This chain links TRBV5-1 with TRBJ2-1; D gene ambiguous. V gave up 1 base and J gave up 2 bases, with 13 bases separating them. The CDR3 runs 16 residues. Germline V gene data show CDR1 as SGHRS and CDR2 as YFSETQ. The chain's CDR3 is CASSLSPRGPYNEQFF. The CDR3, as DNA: TGCGCCAGCAGCTTGTCTCCTAGAGGTCCCTACAATGAGCAGTTCTTC.

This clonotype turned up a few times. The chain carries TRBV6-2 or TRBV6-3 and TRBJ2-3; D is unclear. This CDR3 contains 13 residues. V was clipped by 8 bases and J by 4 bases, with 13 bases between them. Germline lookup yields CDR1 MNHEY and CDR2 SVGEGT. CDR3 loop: CASLEIGSDTQYF. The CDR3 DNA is TGTGCCAGCCTGGAGATCGGGTCAGATACGCAGTATTTT.

This CDR3 reads CASSHTGATNYGYTF. In DNA, the CDR3 is TGCGCCAGCAGCCATACAGGGGCCACTAACTATGGCTACACCTTC. The V and J genes are TRBV4-1 and TRBJ1-2; 7 positions agree with TRBD1. J lost 0 bases, V lost 3 bases, and 4 bases had no gene match. The germline V gene has CDR1 MGHRA and CDR2 YSYEKL. The CDR3 has 15 amino acids.

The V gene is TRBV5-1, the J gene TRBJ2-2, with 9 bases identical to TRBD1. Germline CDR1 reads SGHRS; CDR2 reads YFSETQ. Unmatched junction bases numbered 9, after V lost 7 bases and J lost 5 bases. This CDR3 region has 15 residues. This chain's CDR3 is CASEGGTGSTGELFF. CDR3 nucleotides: TGCGCCAGCGAGGGTGGGACAGGGTCGACCGGGGAGCTGTTTTTT. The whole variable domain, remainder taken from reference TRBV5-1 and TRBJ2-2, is KAGVTQTPRYLIKTRGQQVTLSCSPISGHRSVSWYQQTPGQGLQFLFEYFSETQRNKGNFPGRFSGRQFSNSRSEMNVSTLELGDSALYLCASEGGTGSTGELFFGEGSRLTVL.

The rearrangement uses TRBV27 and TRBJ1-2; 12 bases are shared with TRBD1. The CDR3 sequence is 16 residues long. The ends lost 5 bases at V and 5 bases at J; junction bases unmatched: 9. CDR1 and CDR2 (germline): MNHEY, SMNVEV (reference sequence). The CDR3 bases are TGTGCCAGCAGTCCAACGGGACAGGGGGCGTTGTATGGCTACACCTTC. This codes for CASSPTGQGALYGYTF.

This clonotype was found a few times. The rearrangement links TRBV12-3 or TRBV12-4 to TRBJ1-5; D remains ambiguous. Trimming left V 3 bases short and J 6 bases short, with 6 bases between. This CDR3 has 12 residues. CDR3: CASSFPAQPQHF. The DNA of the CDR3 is TGTGCCAGCAGTTTCCCTGCTCAGCCCCAGCATTTT.

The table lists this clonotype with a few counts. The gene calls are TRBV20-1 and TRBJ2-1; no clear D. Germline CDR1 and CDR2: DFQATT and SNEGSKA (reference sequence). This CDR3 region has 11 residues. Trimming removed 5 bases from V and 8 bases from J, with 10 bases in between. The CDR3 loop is CSAPVAHEQFF. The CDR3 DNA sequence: TGCAGTGCTCCAGTCGCCCATGAGCAGTTCTTC.

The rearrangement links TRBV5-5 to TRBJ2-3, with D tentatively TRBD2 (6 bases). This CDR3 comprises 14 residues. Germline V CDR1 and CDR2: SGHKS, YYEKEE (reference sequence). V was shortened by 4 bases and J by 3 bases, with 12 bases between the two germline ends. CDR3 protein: CASSPNGTTDTQYF. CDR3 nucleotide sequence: TGTGCCAGCAGCCCGAACGGGACTACAGATACGCAGTATTTT.

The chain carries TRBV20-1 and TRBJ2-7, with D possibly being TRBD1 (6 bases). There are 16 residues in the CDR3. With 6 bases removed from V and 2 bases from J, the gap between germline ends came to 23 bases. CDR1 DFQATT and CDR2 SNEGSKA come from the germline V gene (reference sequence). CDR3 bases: TGCAGTGCCCCAAGGGTTGGTACAGGGTTAACCTACGAGCAGTACTTC. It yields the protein CSAPRVGTGLTYEQYF.

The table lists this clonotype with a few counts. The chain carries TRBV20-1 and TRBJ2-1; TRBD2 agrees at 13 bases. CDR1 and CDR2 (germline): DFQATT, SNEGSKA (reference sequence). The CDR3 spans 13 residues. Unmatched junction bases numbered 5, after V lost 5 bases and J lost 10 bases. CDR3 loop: CSAATSGGPEQFF. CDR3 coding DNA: TGCAGTGCTGCGACTAGCGGGGGGCCGGAGCAGTTCTTC.

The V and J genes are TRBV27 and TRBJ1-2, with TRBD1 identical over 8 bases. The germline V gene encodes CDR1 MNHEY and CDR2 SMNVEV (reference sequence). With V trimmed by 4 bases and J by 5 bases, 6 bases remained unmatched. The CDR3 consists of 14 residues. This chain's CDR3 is CASSSLGTGYGYTF. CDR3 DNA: TGTGCCAGCAGTTCACTCGGGACAGGATATGGCTACACCTTC.

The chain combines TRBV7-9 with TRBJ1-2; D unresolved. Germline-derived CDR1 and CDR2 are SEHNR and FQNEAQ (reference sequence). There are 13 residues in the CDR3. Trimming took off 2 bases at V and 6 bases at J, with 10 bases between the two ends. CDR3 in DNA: TGTGCCAGCAGCTTATCGCGGGGTCATGGCTACACCTTC. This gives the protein CASSLSRGHGYTF. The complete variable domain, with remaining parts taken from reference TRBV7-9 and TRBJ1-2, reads DTGVSQNPRHKITKRGQNVTFRCDPISEHNRLYWYRQTLGQGPEFLTYFQNEAQLEKSRLLSDRFSAERPKGSFSTLEIQRTEQGDSAMYLCASSLSRGHGYTFGSGTRLTVV.

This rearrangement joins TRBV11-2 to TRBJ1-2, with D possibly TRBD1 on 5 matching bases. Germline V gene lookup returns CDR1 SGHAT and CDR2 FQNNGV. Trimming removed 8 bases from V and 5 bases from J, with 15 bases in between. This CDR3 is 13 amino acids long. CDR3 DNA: TGTGCCAGCGGCATCGGGACGTCGTATGGCTACACCTTC. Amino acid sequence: CASGIGTSYGYTF. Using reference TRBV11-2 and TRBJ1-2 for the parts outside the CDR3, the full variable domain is EAGVAQSPRYKIIEKRQSVAFWCNPISGHATLYWYQQILGQGPKLLIQFQNNGVVDDSQLPKDRFSAERLKGVDSTLKIQPAKLEDSAVYLCASGIGTSYGYTFGSGTRLTVV.

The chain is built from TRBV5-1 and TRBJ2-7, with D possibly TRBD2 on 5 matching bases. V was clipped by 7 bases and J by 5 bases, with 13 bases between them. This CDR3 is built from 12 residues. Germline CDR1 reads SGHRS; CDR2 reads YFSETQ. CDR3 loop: CASDEGINEQYF. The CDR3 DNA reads TGCGCCAGCGACGAGGGTATCAACGAGCAGTACTTC.

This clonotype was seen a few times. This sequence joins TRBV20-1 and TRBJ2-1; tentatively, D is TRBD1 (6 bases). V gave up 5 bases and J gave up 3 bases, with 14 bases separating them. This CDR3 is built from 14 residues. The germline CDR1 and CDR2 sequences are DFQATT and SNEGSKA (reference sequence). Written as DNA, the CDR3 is TGCAGTGCTGATAGGGTGGGACACTACAATGAGCAGTTCTTC. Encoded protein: CSADRVGHYNEQFF.

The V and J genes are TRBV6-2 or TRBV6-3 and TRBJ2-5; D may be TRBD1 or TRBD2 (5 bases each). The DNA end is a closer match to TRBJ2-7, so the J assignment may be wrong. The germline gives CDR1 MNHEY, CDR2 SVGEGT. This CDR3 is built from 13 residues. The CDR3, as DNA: TGTGCCAGCAGATGGGTGGGGGTTTCCGAGCAGTACTTC. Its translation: CASRWVGVSEQYF.

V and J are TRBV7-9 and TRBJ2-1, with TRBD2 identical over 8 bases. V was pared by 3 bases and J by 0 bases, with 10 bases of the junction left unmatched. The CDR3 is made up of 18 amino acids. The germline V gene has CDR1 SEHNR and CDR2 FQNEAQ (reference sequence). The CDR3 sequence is CASSFRREASSSYNEQFF. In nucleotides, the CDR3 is TGTGCCAGCAGCTTTCGGCGGGAGGCCTCTAGCTCCTACAATGAGCAGTTCTTC.

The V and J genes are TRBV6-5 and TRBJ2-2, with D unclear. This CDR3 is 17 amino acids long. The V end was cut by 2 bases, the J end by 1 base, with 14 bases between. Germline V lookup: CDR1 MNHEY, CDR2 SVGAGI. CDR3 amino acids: CASSYPNERRNTGELFF. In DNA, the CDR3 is TGTGCCAGCAGTTACCCGAACGAACGGAGGAACACCGGGGAGCTGTTTTTT.

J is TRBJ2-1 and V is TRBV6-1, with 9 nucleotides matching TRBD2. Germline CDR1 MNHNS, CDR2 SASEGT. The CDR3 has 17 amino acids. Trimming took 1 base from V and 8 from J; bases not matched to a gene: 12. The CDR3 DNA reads TGTGCCAGCAGTGAAGTTTTTAGCGGGAGTTTTGGGCATGAGCAGTTCTTC. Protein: CASSEVFSGSFGHEQFF.

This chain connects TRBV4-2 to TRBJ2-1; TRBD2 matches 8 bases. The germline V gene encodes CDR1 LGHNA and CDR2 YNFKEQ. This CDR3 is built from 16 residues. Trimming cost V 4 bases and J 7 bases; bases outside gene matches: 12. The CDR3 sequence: CASSRQPYERENEQFF. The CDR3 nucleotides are TGTGCCAGCAGCCGCCAACCGTACGAGCGGGAGAATGAGCAGTTCTTC.

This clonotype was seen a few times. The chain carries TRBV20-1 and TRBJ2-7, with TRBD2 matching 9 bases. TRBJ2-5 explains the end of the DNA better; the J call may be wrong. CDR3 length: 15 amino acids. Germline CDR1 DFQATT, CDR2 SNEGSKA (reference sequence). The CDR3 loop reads CSARELAGDGETQYF. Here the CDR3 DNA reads TGCAGTGCTAGAGAGTTAGCGGGGGACGGGGAGACCCAGTACTTC.

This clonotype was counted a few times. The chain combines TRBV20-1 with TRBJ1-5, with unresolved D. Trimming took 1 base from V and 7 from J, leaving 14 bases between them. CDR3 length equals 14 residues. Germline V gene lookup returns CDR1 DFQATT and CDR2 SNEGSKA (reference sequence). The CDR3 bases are TGCAGTGCTAGAGGGCCGTTGGTAACGCAGCCCCAGCATTTT. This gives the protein CSARGPLVTQPQHF.

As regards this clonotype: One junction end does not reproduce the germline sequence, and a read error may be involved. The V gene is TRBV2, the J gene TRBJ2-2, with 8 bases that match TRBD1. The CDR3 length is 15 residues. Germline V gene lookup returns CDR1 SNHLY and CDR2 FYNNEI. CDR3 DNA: TGTGCCAGCAGTGAGCAGGGGGCGAACACCGGGGAGCGGTTTTTT. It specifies CASSEQGANTGERFF. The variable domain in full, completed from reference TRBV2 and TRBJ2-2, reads EPEVTQTPSHQVTQMGQEVILRCVPISNHLYFYWYRQILGQKVEFLVSFYNNEISEKSEIFDDQFSVERPDGSNFTLKIRSTKLEDSAMYFCASSEQGANTGERFFGEGSRLTVL.

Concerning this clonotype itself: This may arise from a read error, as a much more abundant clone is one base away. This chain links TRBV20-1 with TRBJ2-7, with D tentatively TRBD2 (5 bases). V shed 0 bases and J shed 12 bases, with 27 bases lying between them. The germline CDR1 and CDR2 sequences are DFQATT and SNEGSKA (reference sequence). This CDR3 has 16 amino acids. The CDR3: CSARDLLDLAKSLRYF. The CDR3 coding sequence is TGCAGTGCTAGAGATCTTTTGGACTTAGCTAAGTCGTTGCGGTACTTC.

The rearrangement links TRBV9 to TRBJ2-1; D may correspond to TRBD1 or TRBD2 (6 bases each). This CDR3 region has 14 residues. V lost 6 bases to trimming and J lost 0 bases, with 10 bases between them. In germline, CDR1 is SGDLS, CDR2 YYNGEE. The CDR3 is CASTGATSYNEQFF. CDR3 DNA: TGTGCCAGCACGGGGGCGACCTCCTACAATGAGCAGTTCTTC. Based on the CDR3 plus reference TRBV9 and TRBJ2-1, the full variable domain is DSGVTQTPKHLITATGQRVTLRCSPRSGDLSVYWYQQSLDQGLQFLIQYYNGEERAKGNILERFSAQQFPDLHSELNLSSLELGDSALYFCASTGATSYNEQFFGPGTRLTVL.

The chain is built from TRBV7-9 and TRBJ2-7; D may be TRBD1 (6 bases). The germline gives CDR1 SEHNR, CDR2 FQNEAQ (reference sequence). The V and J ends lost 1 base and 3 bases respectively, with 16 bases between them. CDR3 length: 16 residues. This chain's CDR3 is CASSLGLGQTNYEQYF. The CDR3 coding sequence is TGTGCCAGCAGCTTAGGTTTAGGACAGACCAACTACGAGCAGTACTTC.

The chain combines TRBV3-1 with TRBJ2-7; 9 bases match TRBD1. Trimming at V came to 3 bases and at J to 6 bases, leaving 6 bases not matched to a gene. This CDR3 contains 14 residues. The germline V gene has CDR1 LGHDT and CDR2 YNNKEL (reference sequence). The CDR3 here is CASSHAGTGREQYF. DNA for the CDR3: TGTGCCAGCAGCCACGCCGGGACAGGGCGCGAGCAGTACTTC.